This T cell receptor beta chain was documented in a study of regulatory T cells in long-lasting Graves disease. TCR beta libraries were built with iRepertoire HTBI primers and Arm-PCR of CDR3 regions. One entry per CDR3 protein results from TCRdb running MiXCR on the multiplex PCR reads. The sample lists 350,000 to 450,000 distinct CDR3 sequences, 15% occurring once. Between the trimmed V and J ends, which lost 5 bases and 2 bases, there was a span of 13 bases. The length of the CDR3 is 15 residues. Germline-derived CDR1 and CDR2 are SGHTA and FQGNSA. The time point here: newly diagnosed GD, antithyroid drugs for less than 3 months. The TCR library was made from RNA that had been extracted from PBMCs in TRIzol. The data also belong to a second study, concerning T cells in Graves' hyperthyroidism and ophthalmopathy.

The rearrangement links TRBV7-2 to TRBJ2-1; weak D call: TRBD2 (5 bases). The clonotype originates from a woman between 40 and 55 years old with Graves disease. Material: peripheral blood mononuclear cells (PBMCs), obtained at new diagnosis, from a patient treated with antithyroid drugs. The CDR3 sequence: CASSPPGRAYNEQFF. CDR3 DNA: TGTGCCAGCAGCCCCCCCGGGCGGGCCTACAATGAGCAGTTCTTC.